This record covers a single T cell receptor beta chain. It has no known antigen specificity. Nothing much larger sits one base from this clone, and base qualities are not available. In the prospective study, participants were roughly 18 to 90 years old, resided in about two dozen geographic areas of the United States, and were enrolled through a virtual design. To assign participants to cohorts, the prospective study relied on clinical history that participants themselves reported in a screening survey and a study questionnaire. Recovered participants in ImmuneRACE Cohort 3 were defined as having two consecutive negative NP/OP PCR tests, clearance from a healthcare professional, or resolution of symptoms. Each participant in the prospective study had whole blood, serum and a nasopharyngeal or oropharyngeal swab collected by mobile phlebotomists. Participants in the prospective study had the option to provide additional blood draws and questionnaires over a roughly two-month period. Before DNA extraction, blood samples from the prospective study were shipped at room temperature or frozen.

TCRbeta CDR3 regions were amplified from genomic DNA by means of the immunoSEQ Assay, a bias-controlled multiplex PCR. On the authors' methods: The number of nucleated cells in each sample was estimated by amplification of reference gene primers within the assay. Sequence reads were collapsed and filtered to measure the absolute abundance of every unique TCRbeta CDR3 rearrangement. For each sample, productive Simpson clonality was calculated as the square root of Simpson's diversity index over productive rearrangements. TCRdb took this table from immuneACCESS and kept in-frame rearrangements with V and J called. Such tables lack part of the clones; where checked against another copy, unresolved V genes explain under half of the gap, and the rest is unexplained. Clone size and V and J calls were adopted from that table, with D and trimming inferred from the DNA. In all, the sample holds about 160,000 clones, and over 70% of those were seen once. Around 3.2% of the sample belongs to the ten largest clones.

The sample originates from a study of blood T cell repertoires in COVID-19 (dated by TCRdb to about 2020). Study-level background: Collaborator samples came from the United States, Italy and Spain and covered acute and convalescent phases of COVID-19. Where HLA class I and class II types were available, the types were taken from metadata supplied by the sample provider, not from assay-based typing. Nearly every sample came with metadata listing a de-identified subject ID, COVID-19 status, age in years and sex. The samples were drawn from two sources: the first 160 participants of the ongoing ImmuneRACE study, and fewer than 1,500 subjects contributed by 6 global collaborators. A freely available public database, intended as a resource for researchers studying the immune response to SARS-CoV-2, is where the repertoires were released. The prospective study material was composed of cDNA or gDNA derived from T cells, B-cell-depleted T cells, or PBMCs. Subjects who had been exposed to COVID-19, were actively infected with it, or had recovered from it provided the deeply sampled blood TCRbeta repertoires that made up the dataset.

Summary of the overall study and its limitations: The quantity of clinical and demographic metadata differed by source and by participant and was supplied without curation.

CDR1 and CDR2 are read off the germline V gene as SGHVS and FQNEAQ. CDR3 length: 20 amino acids, cysteine to phenylalanine. Only CDR3 DNA remains: 60 bases, in frame from the first base. The V end gives up 3 bases and the J end 5 bases, leaving 20 bases in the junction not matched to a gene. The TCR comes from a woman aged 60-70 years who had recovered from COVID-19. Material for sequencing was PBMCs or T cells enriched from blood (not recorded which). In this chain, TRBV7-8 is recombined with TRBJ2-5; 11 junctional bases match TRBD2. The DNA reads as follows: TGTGCCAGCAGCTTGCTTCTTGAGGTAGCGGGGGGGCCACGGGTCGAGACCCAGTACTTC. This gives the protein CASSLLLEVAGGPRVETQYF.